These T cell receptor beta chains were read from a single sample in a study of blood T cell repertoires in COVID-19. Generated by immunoSEQ multiplex PCR, the TCRdb table keeps only in-frame clones and is missing some. The sample includes tens of thousands of clones, roughly 88% of them seen just once. The sample taken for sequencing was peripheral blood. The receptors here all came from a human donor in a cohort sampled during active COVID-19. The donor label of this sample is uncertain. CDR3s include the opening cysteine and the closing phenylalanine or tryptophan. The D gene is left open where the match is weak. The listing skips clone size in some rows; elsewhere it reads once, few, many or a size class.

TRBV9	TRBJ2-7	-	TRBD1	TGTGCCAGCAGGGGACAGGGTAGCAACGAGCAGTACTTC	CASRGQGSNEQYF
TRBV6-1	TRBJ2-7	few	-	TGTGCCAGCAGTGTTTCCAATCCGCAGGTTCACTACGAGCAGTACTTC	CASSVSNPQVHYEQYF
TRBV4-1	TRBJ2-7	-	TRBD2	TGCGCCAGCAGCCCGGGTACCGGGAGGGGTTTCTACGAGCAGTACTTC	CASSPGTGRGFYEQYF
TRBV19	TRBJ2-1	-	-	TGTGCCAGTAGTCCGTGGTCTCAGTACAATGAGCAGTTCTTC	CASSPWSQYNEQFF
TRBV7-9	TRBJ2-7	few	TRBD1	TGTGCCAGCAGCTTCGGGACAGGGACCTACGAGCAGTACTTC	CASSFGTGTYEQYF
TRBV21-1	TRBJ1-5	-	-	TGTGCCAGCAGTCCACGGGTAGGCAGGGGGCCTGGGCCCCAGCATTTT	CASSPRVGRGPGPQHF
TRBV7-9	TRBJ2-5	-	-	TGTGCCAGCAGCTTAGAGGGGGGGCAGTACTTC	CASSLEGGQYF
TRBV7-2	TRBJ2-1	once	-	TGTGCCAGCAACCCAGGTTTTGGTAATGAGCAGTTCTTC	CASNPGFGNEQFF
TRBV6-5	TRBJ2-7	-	-	TGTGCCAGCAGGGGGAGTCTGACGAGTTCCTACGAGCAGTACTTC	CASRGSLTSSYEQYF
TRBV27	TRBJ1-1	-	-	TGTGCCAGCAGTGTCCAGGGGCGAGACACTGAAGCTTTCTTT	CASSVQGRDTEAFF
TRBV28	TRBJ2-2	-	TRBD2	TGTGCCAGCAGTCGACTAGCGGGGGGGCGGGACACCGGGGAGCTGTTTTTT	CASSRLAGGRDTGELFF
TRBV24-1	TRBJ2-1	once	-	TGTGCCACCAGTGACACCGCTAGAAACAATGAGCAGTTCTTC	CATSDTARNNEQFF
TRBV10-3	TRBJ2-3	-	TRBD1	TGTGCCATCAGTGCCGGGACAGCAAGGACAGATACGCAGTATTTT	CAISAGTARTDTQYF
TRBV4-2	TRBJ2-4	once	TRBD2	TGTGCCAGCAGCCAAGTAGGAGCGGGGGGGCCGGTGGACAAAAACATTCAGTACTTC	CASSQVGAGGPVDKNIQYF
TRBV7-9	TRBJ1-3	-	TRBD1	TGTGCCAGCAGCCCCGGACAGGTTGGAAACACCATATATTTT	CASSPGQVGNTIYF
TRBV9	TRBJ2-3	-	-	TGTGCCAGCAGCGTAGGCCAGGGCGCATCCTCACAAGATACGCAGTATTTT	CASSVGQGASSQDTQYF
TRBV2	TRBJ1-6	-	-	TGTGCCAGCCAAGGTGCGGGAGGCTCCTATAATTCACCCCTCCACTTT	CASQGAGGSYNSPLHF
TRBV4-2	TRBJ1-3	-	TRBD1	TGTGCCAGCAGCCTCGTCGGGACAGAGAGCTCTGGAAACACCATATATTTT	CASSLVGTESSGNTIYF
TRBV19	TRBJ2-5	-	-	TGTGCCAGTAGTGGTACAGGGTCGGGGCAAGAGACCCAGTACTTC	CASSGTGSGQETQYF